These T cell receptor beta chains were read from a single sample in a study of blood T cell repertoires in COVID-19. Sequencing used immunoSEQ multiplex PCR; TCRdb keeps in-frame clones, though not all of them. Seen here are some 700,000 clones, approximately 90% observed once, and the top ten hold about 0.24%. Sequenced: peripheral blood. The receptors derive from a young woman with acute or convalescent COVID-19. The CDR3 runs from the conserved cysteine through the conserved F or W. Fields, in order: V gene, D gene, J gene, clone size, CDR3 protein, CDR3 DNA. D genes are given only for firm matches. Size values are once, few and many counts, or a class for expanded clones, and some rows have none.

>TRBV4-2|-|TRBJ2-2|-
CASSQAAGVLSGELFF
TGTGCCAGCAGCCAAGCAGCAGGGGTGTTATCCGGGGAGCTGTTTTTT
>TRBV5-1|-|TRBJ1-1|-
CASSLRDSTGVGTEAFF
TGCGCCAGCAGCCTACGGGACTCCACTGGGGTTGGGACTGAAGCTTTCTTT
>TRBV27|-|TRBJ2-5|-
CARGVRSYQETQYF
TGTGCCAGAGGGGTCAGATCGTACCAAGAGACCCAGTACTTC
>TRBV11-2|TRBD1|TRBJ2-2|-
CAGATLLSGDRLAGELFF
TGTGCCGGAGCGACCCTACTCTCCGGGGACAGGTTGGCCGGGGAGCTGTTTTTT
>TRBV18|TRBD1|TRBJ1-1|few
CASSPSDRASTEAFF
TGTGCCAGCTCACCTTCGGACAGGGCGTCCACTGAAGCTTTCTTT
>TRBV30|TRBD2|TRBJ2-5|-
CAWRVLAGAAETQYF
TGTGCCTGGAGGGTACTAGCGGGGGCCGCAGAGACCCAGTACTTC
>TRBV19|-|TRBJ1-1|-
CASSPTLNTEAFF
TGTGCCAGTAGTCCGACACTGAACACTGAAGCTTTCTTT
>TRBV10-3|-|TRBJ1-1|-
CAIKAGRGNTGAFF
TGTGCCATCAAAGCAGGGCGGGGGAACACTGGAGCTTTCTTT
>TRBV12-3/TRBV12-4|-|TRBJ1-1|-
CASRLTGVTEAFF
TGTGCCAGCAGACTGACAGGTGTGACTGAAGCTTTCTTT
>TRBV5-1|TRBD2|TRBJ2-1|-
CASSSTSGGLNEQFF
TGCGCCAGCAGTTCGACTAGCGGGGGGCTCAATGAGCAGTTCTTC
>TRBV7-8|-|TRBJ2-3|-
CASSVRTATDTQYF
TGTGCCAGCAGCGTTAGGACAGCTACAGATACGCAGTATTTT
>TRBV3-1/TRBV3-2|-|TRBJ2-5|-
CASSHSFGGSETQYF
TGTGCCAGCAGCCATTCATTCGGGGGATCGGAGACCCAGTACTTC
>TRBV12-3/TRBV12-4|-|TRBJ2-7|-
CASTLTGEQYF
TGTGCCAGCACTCTTACAGGCGAGCAGTACTTC
>TRBV27|-|TRBJ1-2|-
CASSPNSKGIYGYTF
TGTGCCAGCAGCCCAAACAGTAAAGGAATCTATGGCTACACCTTC
>TRBV11-2|-|TRBJ2-4|once
CASSLFRENIQYF
TGTGCCAGCAGCTTATTCCGAGAAAACATTCAGTACTTC
>TRBV4-1|-|TRBJ1-1|-
CASSLPGRNTEAFF
TGCGCCAGCAGCCTCCCTGGGAGGAACACTGAAGCTTTCTTT
>TRBV7-2|-|TRBJ1-2|-
CASNTVPSGYGYTF
TGTGCCAGCAACACGGTCCCGTCGGGCTATGGCTACACCTTC
>TRBV4-1|TRBD1|TRBJ1-4|-
CASSQGAGGWVVGEKLFF
TGCGCCAGCAGCCAAGGGGCAGGGGGCTGGGTGGTGGGTGAAAAACTGTTTTTT
>TRBV5-1|-|TRBJ1-6|-
CASSWDNNSPLHF
TGCGCCAGCAGCTGGGACAATAATTCACCCCTCCACTTT
>TRBV9|TRBD2|TRBJ2-5|-
CASSPGTSGIQETQYF
TGTGCCAGCAGCCCCGGGACTAGCGGAATTCAAGAGACCCAGTACTTC
>TRBV27|TRBD1|TRBJ1-6|-
CASSYGTGGSPLHF
TGTGCCAGCAGTTACGGGACAGGGGGGTCACCCCTCCACTTT
>TRBV29-1|TRBD1|TRBJ1-1|-
CSSTGGSPNTQAFF
TGCAGCTCGACAGGGGGATCTCCTAACACCCAAGCTTTCTTT
>TRBV7-2|TRBD1|TRBJ2-6|once
CASRGPGQGPPGANVLTF
TGTGCCAGCAGGGGTCCGGGACAGGGACCCCCTGGGGCCAACGTCCTGACTTTC
>TRBV5-1|TRBD1|TRBJ2-7|-
CASSSGTARYEQYF
TGCGCCAGCAGCTCCGGGACAGCTCGTTACGAGCAGTACTTC
>TRBV5-4|TRBD1|TRBJ2-3|-
CASSLATGESDTQYF
TGTGCCAGCAGCTTGGCGACAGGGGAATCGGATACGCAGTATTTT
>TRBV5-4|TRBD1|TRBJ2-1|-
CASSLRQGRGNEQFF
TGTGCCAGCAGCCTCAGACAGGGAAGGGGCAATGAGCAGTTCTTC